The 24 T cell receptor beta chains in this list originate from one sample, sequenced in a study of coeliac disease. Clones were sequenced by immunoSEQ multiplex PCR, and TCRdb holds only the in-frame ones, with some missing. The data contain under 3,500 clones, 55% to 70% of them seen just once; the ten biggest clones take up 37%. Sample: intraepithelial lymphocytes from the gut. The receptors originated from a woman aged 40 to 50.

V is TRBV19 and J is TRBJ2-1; a weak D match, TRBD1 (7 bases). The CDR3 extends over 14 amino acids. In germline, CDR1 is LNHDA, CDR2 SQIVND (reference sequence). Deletions cut 3 bases from V and 10 bases from J, with 16 bases between. CDR3 nucleotide sequence: TGTGCCAGTAGTATCCAGGGGGGACGTAGGGAGCAGTTCTTC. Translation gives CASSIQGGRREQFF.

The CDR3 sequence: CASSLEGLASSYNEQFF. The CDR3 DNA is TGTGCCAGCAGCTTAGAGGGACTAGCGAGCTCCTACAATGAGCAGTTCTTC. This chain links TRBV7-4 with TRBJ2-1; 10 bases are a match to TRBD2. Germline V lookup: CDR1 SGHVT, CDR2 SQSDAQ. With V trimmed by 1 base and J by 0 bases, 3 bases remained unmatched. This CDR3 region has 17 residues.

The chain couples TRBV21-1 to TRBJ2-7; TRBD2 is the table's D call, not checked against the DNA. TRBV21-1 is termed a pseudogene. The CDR3 consists of 15 residues. The CDR3 here is CASSLAGGPSYEQYF. CDR3 nucleotides: TGTGCCAGCAGCCTAGCGGGAGGGCCGAGCTACGAGCAGTACTTC.

The rearrangement joins TRBV5-1 to TRBJ2-5; 9 positions match TRBD1. This CDR3 region has 14 residues. After removal of 4 bases from V and 4 bases from J, the junction contained 5 bases not matched to a gene. Germline CDR1 SGHRS, CDR2 YFSETQ. The DNA for the CDR3 is TGCGCCAGCAGCGTACAGGGGGCAGGAGAGACCCAGTACTTC. This gives the protein CASSVQGAGETQYF.

Points on this clone: At one end, the junction sequence differs from germline, possibly due to a read error. The rearrangement joins TRBV4-1 to TRBJ2-7, with 9 bases matching TRBD2. The CDR3 runs to 16 residues. Germline CDR1 is MGHRA and CDR2 is YSYEKL. The CDR3: CASSRDSGSISHEQYF. The CDR3 coding sequence is TGCGCCAGCAGTCGGGATAGCGGGAGTATCTCCCACGAGCAGTACTTC.

The rearrangement links TRBV2 to TRBJ2-7; possible D gene TRBD2, 5 bases. Germline V lookup: CDR1 SNHLY, CDR2 FYNNEI. V dropped 6 bases and J dropped 4 bases, with 13 bases sitting between them. CDR3 length: 13 residues. The CDR3, as DNA: TGTGCCAGCAGGGCTAGCTATCCTTACGAGCAGTACTTC. Protein product: CASRASYPYEQYF.

The chain uses TRBV28 and TRBJ1-3; D gene unclear. CDR3 size: 14 residues. From germline, CDR1 is MDHEN and CDR2 SYDVKM. V dropped 5 bases and J dropped 0 bases, with 8 bases sitting between them. The CDR3 is CASSMAISGNTIYF. In DNA form, the CDR3 reads TGTGCCAGCAGTATGGCAATCTCTGGAAACACCATATATTTT.

The chain carries TRBV9 and TRBJ2-3; D not certain. The germline V gene has CDR1 SGDLS and CDR2 YYNGEE. The CDR3 extends over 15 amino acids. V shed 4 bases and J shed 0 bases, with 12 bases lying between them. The CDR3: CASSSREVSTDTQYF. The CDR3 DNA reads as TGTGCCAGCAGCAGCCGTGAGGTTAGCACAGATACGCAGTATTTT.

This rearrangement joins TRBV2 to TRBJ2-7; 7 bases fit TRBD2. The trim removed 4 bases at V and 3 bases at J, leaving 6 bases unmatched. The V gene's germline CDR1 is SNHLY and CDR2 FYNNEI. The CDR3 is made up of 14 amino acids. In nucleotides, the CDR3 is TGTGCCAGCAGTGCTAGCGGAAGGATCTACGAGCAGTACTTC. Amino acid sequence: CASSASGRIYEQYF. Combining the CDR3 with reference TRBV2 and TRBJ2-7 gives the whole variable domain EPEVTQTPSHQVTQMGQEVILRCVPISNHLYFYWYRQILGQKVEFLVSFYNNEISEKSEIFDDQFSVERPDGSNFTLKIRSTKLEDSAMYFCASSASGRIYEQYFGPGTRLTVT.

This clone is medium-sized. The chain carries TRBV4-1 and TRBJ2-7; tentatively, D is TRBD1 (6 bases). The CDR3 has 15 amino acids. Germline V gene data show CDR1 as MGHRA and CDR2 as YSYEKL. The V gene lost 0 bases and the J gene lost 4 bases, with 13 bases spanning the gap. Here the CDR3 DNA reads TGCGCCAGCAGCCAAGAACTGACAGGAGTGTACGAGCAGTACTTC. It is translated as CASSQELTGVYEQYF.

J is TRBJ2-7 and V is TRBV4-1; 7 bases match TRBD1. With 0 bases clipped from V and 2 bases from J, the junction kept 7 bases outside the gene matches. Germline V gene sequence: CDR1 MGHRA, CDR2 YSYEKL. The CDR3 is made up of 16 amino acids. CDR3 DNA: TGCGCCAGCAGCCAAGAGTGGGAGACAGGGACCTACGAGCAGTACTTC. It codes for CASSQEWETGTYEQYF.

V gene TRBV19 combines with J gene TRBJ2-7, with 11 nucleotides matching TRBD2. Germline-derived CDR1 and CDR2 are LNHDA and SQIVND (reference sequence). With 3 bases clipped from V and 3 bases from J, the junction kept 4 bases outside the gene matches. This CDR3 is built from 15 residues. The CDR3 reads CASSMSLAGGYEQYF. In DNA form, the CDR3 reads TGTGCCAGTAGTATGTCCCTAGCGGGAGGCTACGAGCAGTACTTC.

The rearrangement joins TRBV11-2 to TRBJ2-1; D not certain. The length of the CDR3 is 15 residues. CDR1 SGHAT and CDR2 FQNNGV come from the germline V gene. V was trimmed by 5 bases and J by 6 bases, leaving 17 bases between them. Here the CDR3 reads CASSHPALKINEQFF. Here the CDR3 DNA reads TGTGCCAGCAGCCACCCAGCGCTTAAGATCAATGAGCAGTTCTTC.

The chain joins TRBV11-2 to TRBJ2-2, with D possibly matching TRBD1 (6 bases). Germline CDR1 and CDR2: SGHAT and FQNNGV. Trimming took off 5 bases at V and 0 bases at J, with 16 bases between the two ends. There are 17 residues in the CDR3. The CDR3 loop reads CASSPRLGTSNTGELFF. Here the CDR3 DNA reads TGTGCCAGCAGCCCGCGTTTAGGGACATCGAACACCGGGGAGCTGTTTTTT.

The J gene is TRBJ2-3, the V gene TRBV9; 7 nucleotides align to TRBD2. V lost 3 bases to trimming and J lost 2 bases; unmatched junction nucleotides: 6. Germline-derived CDR1 and CDR2 are SGDLS and YYNGEE. The CDR3 has 15 amino acids. CDR3 sequence: CASSDTSANTDTQYF. CDR3 bases: TGTGCCAGCAGCGATACTAGCGCCAACACAGATACGCAGTATTTT.

The chain employs TRBV11-2 and TRBJ2-2, with 8 bases fitting TRBD1. The germline V gene encodes CDR1 SGHAT and CDR2 FQNNGV. V trimming: 4 bases; J trimming: 4 bases; junction bases outside the gene matches: 8. The CDR3 length is 16 residues. The CDR3 reads CASSSGGAWVTGELFF. In nucleotides, the CDR3 is TGTGCCAGCAGCTCAGGGGGCGCTTGGGTCACCGGGGAGCTGTTTTTT.

The chain employs TRBV4-3 and TRBJ2-6, with 7 nucleotides matching TRBD2. The germline CDR1 and CDR2 sequences are LGHNA and YSLEER. The V gene end was trimmed by 3 bases and the J gene end by 1 base; junction bases not matched to a gene: 6. The CDR3 has 17 residues. The DNA for the CDR3 is TGCGCCAGCAGCCACCCTTGGCGGGAGTCTGGGGCCAACGTCCTGACTTTC. It codes for CASSHPWRESGANVLTF.

The genes are TRBV9 and TRBJ2-3, with D possibly TRBD2 on 5 matching bases. V lost 3 bases, J lost 0 bases, and 11 bases lay in between. The CDR3 is 15 amino acids. Germline V lookup: CDR1 SGDLS, CDR2 YYNGEE. The CDR3 loop reads CASSDGAVSTDTQYF. CDR3 in DNA: TGTGCCAGCAGCGATGGAGCGGTGAGCACAGATACGCAGTATTTT.

The rearrangement links TRBV11-3 to TRBJ2-1; TRBD2 aligns across 13 bases. After removal of 0 bases from V and 9 bases from J, the junction contained 8 bases not matched to a gene. Germline V gene lookup returns CDR1 SGHNT and CDR2 YENEEA. The CDR3 loop spans 17 amino acids. This CDR3 reads CASSLDSTSGRASEQFF. The CDR3 DNA is TGTGCCAGCAGCTTAGACTCCACTAGCGGGAGGGCTAGTGAGCAGTTCTTC.

The V call is TRBV4-2, the J call TRBJ2-7, with 9 bases lining up with TRBD1. This CDR3 spans 17 amino acids. CDR1 is LGHNA and CDR2 is YNFKEQ in the germline V gene. With V trimmed by 1 base and J by 5 bases, 12 bases remained unmatched. CDR3 region: CASSQAGTGSTIDEQYF. CDR3 bases: TGTGCCAGCAGCCAAGCCGGGACAGGGTCGACCATCGACGAGCAGTACTTC.

As to this clone: The same CDR3 arises from other DNA sequences in this sample as well. The J gene is TRBJ2-1, the V gene TRBV30; D gene ambiguous. V was cut by 0 bases and J by 8 bases, with 5 bases left in between. The germline V gene has CDR1 GTSNPN and CDR2 SVGIG (reference sequence). CDR3 length: 11 amino acids. The CDR3 spells CAWSVSYEQFF. The CDR3 DNA follows: TGTGCCTGGAGTGTGTCGTATGAGCAGTTCTTC.

The chain uses TRBV18 and TRBJ2-7, with TRBD1 as a possible D gene (6 bases). Trimming removed 3 bases from V and 5 bases from J, with 11 bases in between. The CDR3 runs 13 residues. Per the germline V gene, CDR1 is KGHSH and CDR2 is LQKENI. This chain's CDR3 is CASSPEYRDEQYF. The CDR3 DNA reads TGTGCCAGCTCACCCGAATACAGGGACGAGCAGTACTTC.

The V call is TRBV28, the J call TRBJ2-1; the match to TRBD2 covers 9 bases. Germline V gene sequence: CDR1 MDHEN, CDR2 SYDVKM. The CDR3 contains 19 residues. Trimming at V came to 1 base and at J to 7 bases, leaving 17 bases not matched to a gene. Here the CDR3 reads CASSLFPLSGGRAQNEQFF. CDR3 nucleotides: TGTGCCAGCAGTTTATTCCCCTTATCCGGCGGGAGGGCCCAAAATGAGCAGTTCTTC.

By share, this clone ranks as large. V is TRBV28 and J is TRBJ2-3, with TRBD2 identical over 10 bases. This CDR3 contains 16 residues. The germline V gene has CDR1 MDHEN and CDR2 SYDVKM. The J segment lost 4 bases and the V segment lost 0 bases, leaving 4 bases of the junction unmatched. The CDR3 protein is CASSLWASGSADTQYF. The CDR3 DNA sequence: TGTGCCAGCAGTTTATGGGCTAGCGGGAGCGCAGATACGCAGTATTTT.